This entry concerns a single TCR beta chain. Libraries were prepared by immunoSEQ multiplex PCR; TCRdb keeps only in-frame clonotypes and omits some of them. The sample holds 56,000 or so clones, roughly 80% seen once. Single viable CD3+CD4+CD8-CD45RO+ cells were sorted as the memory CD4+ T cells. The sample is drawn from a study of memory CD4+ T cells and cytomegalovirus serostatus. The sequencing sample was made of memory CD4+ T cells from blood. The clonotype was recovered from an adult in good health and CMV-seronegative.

DNA for the CDR3: TGTGCCAGTAGTACCGCCGGGGAGACCCAGTACTTC. Its translation is CASSTAGETQYF. The rearrangement uses TRBV19 and TRBJ2-5, with no clear D. Germline CDR1 LNHDA, CDR2 SQIVND (reference sequence). V was clipped by 4 bases and J by 5 bases, with 8 bases between them. There are 12 residues in the CDR3.